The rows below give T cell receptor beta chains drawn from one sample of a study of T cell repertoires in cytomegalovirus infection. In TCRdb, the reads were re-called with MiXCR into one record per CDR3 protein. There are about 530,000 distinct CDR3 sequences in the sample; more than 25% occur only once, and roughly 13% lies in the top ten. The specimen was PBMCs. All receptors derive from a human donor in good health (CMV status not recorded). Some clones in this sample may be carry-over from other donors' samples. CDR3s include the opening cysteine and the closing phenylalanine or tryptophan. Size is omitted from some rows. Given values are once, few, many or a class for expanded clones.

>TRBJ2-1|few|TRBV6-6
CASSYSGANSYNEQFF
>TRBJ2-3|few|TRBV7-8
CASSFTGGSYTDTQYF
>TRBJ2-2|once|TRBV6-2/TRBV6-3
CASTPGMHTGELFF
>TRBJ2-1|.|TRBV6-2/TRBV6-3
CASRGLAGVLSYNEQFF
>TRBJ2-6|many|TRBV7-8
CASSRRQGGTAGANVLTF
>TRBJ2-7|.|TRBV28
CASSFGTGGSYEQYF
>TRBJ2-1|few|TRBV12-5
CASGLEELTGLAGGPTNNEQFF
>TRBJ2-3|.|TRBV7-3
CASSLRQGSYTQYF
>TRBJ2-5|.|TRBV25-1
CASSEPSQGEETQYF
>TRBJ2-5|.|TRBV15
CATSRSAETQYF
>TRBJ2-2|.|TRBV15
CATSSDGPTQGAGTGELFF
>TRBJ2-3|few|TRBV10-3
CASNQNGETQYF
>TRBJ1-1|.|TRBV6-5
CASSLTGTANTEAFF
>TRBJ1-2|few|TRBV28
CASSFVEGGWTALSSHGYTF
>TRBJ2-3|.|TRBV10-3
CAISTGSGGTDTQYF
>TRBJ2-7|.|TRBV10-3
CAISTGNGEQYF
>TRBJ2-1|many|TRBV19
CASSMDRASGFYNEQFF
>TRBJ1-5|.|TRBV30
CAWSVRRGTPNQPQHF
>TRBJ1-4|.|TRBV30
CAWSQINEKLFF
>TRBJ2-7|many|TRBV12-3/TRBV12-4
CASLRSVSYEQYF
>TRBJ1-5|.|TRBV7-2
CASSLGGQSHQPQHF
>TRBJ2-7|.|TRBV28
CASSSSGTGTHEQYF
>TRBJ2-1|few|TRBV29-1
CSVEASGSGDYNEQFF
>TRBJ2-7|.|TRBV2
CASSEAGYSSYEQYF
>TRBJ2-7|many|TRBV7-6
CASSSTARLAYEQYF
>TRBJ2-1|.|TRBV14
CASSPLLGQEQFF
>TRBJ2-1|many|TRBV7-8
CASSPQRVAVHNEQFF
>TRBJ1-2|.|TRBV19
CASSIAARGRTNYGYTF
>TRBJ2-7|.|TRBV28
CASSPGRRVYEQYF
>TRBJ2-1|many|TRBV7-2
CASSWTSGSYNEQFF
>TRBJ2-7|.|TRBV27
CASTSESYEQYF
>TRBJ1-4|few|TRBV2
CASRETGDVEKLFF
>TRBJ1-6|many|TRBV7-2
CASSISTVYNSPLHF
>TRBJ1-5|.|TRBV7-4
CASSLRTGNLSNQPQHF
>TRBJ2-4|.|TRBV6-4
CASTLRVAKNIQYF
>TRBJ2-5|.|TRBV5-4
CASSLPGGRKTQYF
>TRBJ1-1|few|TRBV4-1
CASSQARGTEAFF
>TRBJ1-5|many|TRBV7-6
CASSLVQEQVENQPQHF